These 19 T cell receptor beta chains originate from one sample sequenced in a study of graft-versus-host responses after intestinal transplantation. The protocol was immunoSEQ multiplex PCR, while the TCRdb copy is restricted to in-frame clones and leaves out a portion. Of roughly 53,000 clones listed, roughly 89% were seen once; the top ten hold roughly 5.5%. The sample consisted of PBMCs, taken 650 to 670 days after intestinal transplant. The receptors derive from a human patient who received an intestinal transplant, so some T cells may come from the graft donor.

The CDR3 DNA reads as TGTGCCAGCACCCCATCTACCTCCTACAATGAGCAGTTCTTC. It specifies CASTPSTSYNEQFF. The genes are TRBV11-1 and TRBJ2-1; D is unclear. With 7 bases removed from V and 0 bases from J, the gap between germline ends came to 10 bases. Germline loops: CDR1 SGHAT, CDR2 FQDESV (reference sequence). The CDR3 extends over 14 amino acids.

The chain couples TRBV6-5 to TRBJ1-6; no definite D call. Germline V gene sequence: CDR1 MNHEY, CDR2 SVGAGI. The CDR3 totals 16 residues. Trimming removed 2 bases at V and 7 bases at J, with 15 bases between. Written as DNA, the CDR3 is TGTGCCAGCAGTTACCGAGGCGAGGGTGGGAATTCACCCCTCCACTTT. Translation: CASSYRGEGGNSPLHF.

The chain recombines TRBV5-1 with TRBJ1-1, with D perhaps matching TRBD1 (6 bases). The V gene's germline CDR1 is SGHRS and CDR2 YFSETQ. V lost 4 bases, J lost 5 bases, and 18 bases lay in between. The CDR3 has 15 residues. For the CDR3, the DNA is TGCGCCAGCAGCCCCACTGGGGGGCAGCGAACTGAAGCTTTCTTT. Translation: CASSPTGGQRTEAFF.

CDR3 bases: TGTGCCAGCAGTGAAGAGAGGACAGCGAATGAAAAACTGTTTTTT. It specifies CASSEERTANEKLFF. The chain joins TRBV2 to TRBJ1-4, with TRBD1 as a possible D gene (6 bases). Germline values: CDR1 SNHLY, CDR2 FYNNEI. Trimming took 1 base from V and 5 from J, leaving 11 bases between them. The CDR3 consists of 15 residues.

The chain uses TRBV5-1 and TRBJ2-5, with a tentative D call TRBD2 (6 bases). The CDR3 contains 15 residues. Trimming stripped 4 bases from V and 2 bases from J, with 15 bases between. Germline V gene lookup returns CDR1 SGHRS and CDR2 YFSETQ. CDR3: CASSQGLVTQETQYF. As DNA, the CDR3 is TGCGCCAGCAGCCAGGGACTCGTAACTCAAGAGACCCAGTACTTC.

V usage is TRBV18 and J usage is TRBJ2-7; D not certain. V gave up 3 bases and J gave up 1 base, with 7 bases separating them. Germline V gives CDR1 KGHSH, CDR2 LQKENI. The length of the CDR3 is 13 residues. The CDR3 DNA reads as TGTGCCAGCTCACCCGACGGATCCTACGAGCAGTACTTC. Translated, it gives CASSPDGSYEQYF.

V usage is TRBV7-9 and J usage is TRBJ2-3; 7 bases fit TRBD2. Germline V CDR1 and CDR2: SEHNR, FQNEAQ (reference sequence). CDR3 length: 17 residues. V gave up 3 bases and J gave up 1 base; unmatched junction bases: 10. The CDR3 spells CASSLGGDSSGTDTQYF. In DNA, the CDR3 is TGTGCCAGCAGCTTGGGGGGGGACTCCTCGGGCACAGATACGCAGTATTTT.

The rearrangement uses TRBV5-1 and TRBJ1-4, with a weak D call TRBD1 (5 bases). The ends were cut back, 2 bases at V and 8 bases at J, with 10 bases in the middle. The CDR3 is 13 residues long. CDR1 and CDR2 from the germline V gene are SGHRS and YFSETQ. CDR3 bases: TGCGCCAGCAGCTTTTCAAACAGGGAAAAACTGTTTTTT. Amino acids: CASSFSNREKLFF.

V and J are TRBV19 and TRBJ1-4; D unresolved. The CDR3 totals 14 residues. The V end lost 4 bases, the J end lost 3 bases, and 9 bases lay between the germline ends. CDR1 LNHDA and CDR2 SQIVND come from the germline V gene (reference sequence). DNA for the CDR3: TGTGCCAGTAGTAACCGGGCCCCTAATGAAAAACTGTTTTTT. Its protein product is CASSNRAPNEKLFF.

This chain links TRBV29-1 with TRBJ1-2; D possibly corresponds to TRBD1 (6 bases). This CDR3 region has 12 residues. The V end was cut by 7 bases, the J end by 4 bases, with 13 bases between. Germline CDR1 and CDR2: SQVTM and ANQGSEA. This CDR3 is CSGGPDAYGYTF. The CDR3, as DNA: TGCAGCGGGGGGCCGGACGCCTATGGCTACACCTTC. Drawing the rest from reference TRBV29-1 and TRBJ1-2, the complete variable domain is SAVISQKPSRDICQRGTSLTIQCQVDSQVTMMFWYRQQPGQSLTLIATANQGSEATYESGFVIDKFPISRPNLTFSTLTVSNMSPEDSSIYLCSGGPDAYGYTFGSGTRLTVV.

This clone appeared a single time. The chain employs TRBV18 and TRBJ1-5; possibly TRBD1 for D (5 bases). V lost 5 bases and J lost 0, with 17 bases in between. CDR1 and CDR2 (germline): KGHSH, LQKENI. The CDR3 length is 17 residues. CDR3 sequence: CASSSGTGTYSNQPQHF. CDR3 DNA: TGTGCCAGCTCATCCGGGACCGGGACTTATAGCAATCAGCCCCAGCATTTT.

The rearrangement links TRBV18 to TRBJ1-4; 9 bases line up with TRBD1. The germline V gene has CDR1 KGHSH and CDR2 LQKENI. This CDR3 spans 16 amino acids. V lost 1 base, J lost 5 bases, and 5 bases stayed unmatched. The CDR3 loop reads CASSPRPDRGNEKLFF. The CDR3 nucleotides are TGTGCCAGCTCACCACGGCCCGACAGGGGGAATGAAAAACTGTTTTTT.

The J gene is TRBJ2-1, the V gene TRBV6-1; D possibly uses TRBD1 or TRBD2 (6 bases each). Germline V lookup: CDR1 MNHNS, CDR2 SASEGT. The CDR3 is 13 amino acids. V shed 5 bases and J shed 6 bases, with 11 bases lying between them. The CDR3 sequence is CASSRGLFNEQFF. DNA of the CDR3: TGTGCCAGCAGTCGGGGGCTCTTCAATGAGCAGTTCTTC.

This sequence joins TRBV6-5 and TRBJ2-7, with TRBD1 matching 8 bases. The length of the CDR3 is 16 residues. With V trimmed by 0 bases and J by 3 bases, 7 bases remained unmatched. The germline V gene encodes CDR1 MNHEY and CDR2 SVGAGI. The CDR3 here is CASSYSKADRDYEQYF. The CDR3 DNA reads TGTGCCAGCAGTTACTCGAAAGCGGACAGGGACTACGAGCAGTACTTC.

V is TRBV7-9 and J is TRBJ2-7, with 7 bases lining up with TRBD1. Looked up from germline, CDR1 is SEHNR and CDR2 is FQNEAQ (reference sequence). The J segment lost 5 bases and the V segment lost 1 base, leaving 2 bases of the junction unmatched. The CDR3 extends over 13 amino acids. In DNA form, the CDR3 reads TGTGCCAGCAGCTTAGGACAGGGAAACGAGCAGTACTTC. It specifies CASSLGQGNEQYF.

The gene calls are TRBV15 and TRBJ2-1; D ambiguous. V dropped 0 bases and J dropped 4 bases, with 4 bases sitting between them. The CDR3 consists of 13 residues. CDR1 is LNHNV and CDR2 is YYDKDF in the germline V gene (reference sequence). The CDR3 DNA follows: TGTGCCACCAGCAGAGACAGGTACAATGAGCAGTTCTTC. Amino acid sequence: CATSRDRYNEQFF.

This chain uses TRBV5-4 with TRBJ2-7, with D possibly matching TRBD2 (7 bases). V gave up 0 bases and J gave up 5 bases, with 15 bases separating them. The germline gives CDR1 SGHNT, CDR2 YYREEE (reference sequence). This CDR3 is 15 amino acids long. The CDR3 region has the DNA TGTGCCAGCAGCTTGGAGGGGGGGCCCCGAGACGAGCAGTACTTC. It encodes CASSLEGGPRDEQYF.

CDR3 nucleotides: TGTGCCAGCACCTTGAGGCAGGGGGATGGCTACACCTTC. Protein product: CASTLRQGDGYTF. The genes are TRBV11-2 and TRBJ1-2; TRBD1 matches at 7 bases. CDR1 is SGHAT, CDR2 FQNNGV, per germline. The J segment lost 6 bases and the V segment lost 7 bases, leaving 8 bases of the junction unmatched. The CDR3 covers 13 residues.

The gene calls are TRBV19 and TRBJ2-2; possibly TRBD2 for D (6 bases). The CDR3 runs to 19 residues. Between the trimmed V and J ends, which lost 0 bases and 6 bases, there was a span of 23 bases. The V gene's germline CDR1 is LNHDA and CDR2 SQIVND (reference sequence). CDR3: CASSIETRGWTSYSGELFF. The CDR3 nucleotides read TGTGCCAGTAGTATAGAGACCCGGGGGTGGACTTCGTATTCCGGGGAGCTGTTTTTT.